A single sample is the source of the 2 T cell receptor beta chains below, sequenced in a study of T cells after posttransplantation cyclophosphamide. This table comes from immunoSEQ multiplex PCR, and its TCRdb copy is limited to in-frame clones, with some not included. The profile covers 25,000 to 35,000 clones, none occurring a single time. The sample consisted of PBMCs. Source of these receptors: a woman aged 25-40 years in good health and a related stem cell transplant donor.

This clone was observed many times. The chain uses TRBV2 and TRBJ1-6, with 7 bases matching TRBD1. Germline trimming cut 4 bases from V and 9 bases from J; bases unmatched to any gene: 9. This CDR3 contains 15 residues. Germline CDR1 is SNHLY and CDR2 is FYNNEI. The CDR3 loop is CASSALGQRGSPLHF. As DNA, the CDR3 is TGTGCCAGCAGTGCGCTGGGACAGCGCGGTTCACCCCTCCACTTT.

This clone was seen only a few times. In DNA, the CDR3 is TGTGCCAGCAGTTTAATCCCCGGACAGAGTTCACCCCTCCACTTT. It translates to CASSLIPGQSSPLHF. The rearrangement joins TRBV27 to TRBJ1-6; the D gene is possibly TRBD1 (6 bases). Trimming removed 2 bases at V and 9 bases at J, with 14 bases between. The length of the CDR3 is 15 residues. Germline lookup yields CDR1 MNHEY and CDR2 SMNVEV (reference sequence).